This TCR beta chain was documented in a study of blood T cell repertoires in COVID-19. Using immunoSEQ multiplex PCR, the repertoire was profiled, and TCRdb retains in-frame clones only, with some absent. Of about 500,000 clones in the sample, around 90% are singletons; the top ten hold 0.7%. The CDR3 covers 12 residues. V shed 4 bases and J shed 4 bases, with 9 bases lying between them. Germline V gene lookup returns CDR1 SGHRS and CDR2 YFSETQ. The origin of this receptor is a woman aged 18-35 years who had recovered from COVID-19. The sequenced sample consisted of PBMCs or T cells enriched from blood (not recorded which). The chain has TRBV5-1 and TRBJ2-7; D may be TRBD1 (6 bases). The CDR3 bases are TGCGCCAGCAGCGCACAGGGATACGAGCAGTACTTC. Encoded protein: CASSAQGYEQYF.